Below are 17 T cell receptor beta chains sequenced from a single sample in a study of T cell changes during pregnancy in multiple sclerosis. TCRdb keeps only in-frame clones here, not all; method: immunoSEQ multiplex PCR. The sample contains some 44,000 clones, about 85% of which appear only once. The source material was CD4+ T cells from peripheral blood mononuclear cells, sampled in the second trimester of pregnancy. These receptors were obtained from a female donor with multiple sclerosis, enrolled in a pregnancy study.

The chain couples TRBV9 to TRBJ2-3, with 9 nucleotides matching TRBD2. The CDR3 runs 18 residues. Germline V gene sequence: CDR1 SGDLS, CDR2 YYNGEE. With V trimmed by 4 bases and J by 0 bases, 12 bases remained unmatched. CDR3 in DNA: TGTGCCAGCAGCCTAAGAGTGGCGGGAGGGTATAGCACAGATACGCAGTATTTT. Protein sequence: CASSLRVAGGYSTDTQYF.

The chain carries TRBV30 and TRBJ1-1; D is undetermined. This CDR3 is built from 11 residues. V was pared by 2 bases and J by 9 bases, with 10 bases between. Germline CDR1 is GTSNPN and CDR2 is SVGIG (reference sequence). CDR3 sequence (DNA): TGTGCCTGGAGTCCCGACACGAAAGCTTTCTTT. Translating gives CAWSPDTKAFF.

This rearrangement joins TRBV6-1 to TRBJ1-2; unclear D gene. The V end was cut by 0 bases, the J end by 6 bases, with 14 bases between. This CDR3 spans 15 amino acids. Per germline, CDR1 MNHNS and CDR2 SASEGT. The CDR3 nucleotides are TGTGCCAGCAGTGAAGCGGGTCCGGGAGGTAATGGCTACACCTTC. Its translation is CASSEAGPGGNGYTF.

The chain links TRBV7-2 to TRBJ2-3; D perhaps matches TRBD2 (6 bases). The CDR3 is made up of 13 amino acids. With 4 bases removed from V and 9 bases from J, the gap between germline ends came to 14 bases. Per the germline V gene, CDR1 is SGHTA and CDR2 is FQGNSA. CDR3 loop: CASSSGLSGTQYF. CDR3 in DNA: TGTGCCAGCAGCTCGGGACTCTCGGGCACGCAGTATTTT.

CDR3 region: CASSLAGAAHGYTF. The CDR3 DNA reads as TGTGCCAGCAGCTTAGCAGGTGCGGCTCATGGCTACACCTTC. V and J are TRBV7-9 and TRBJ1-2; no reliable D call. This CDR3 is built from 14 residues. Germline-derived CDR1 and CDR2 are SEHNR and FQNEAQ (reference sequence). Between the trimmed V and J ends, which lost 0 bases and 6 bases, there was a span of 11 bases. The full variable domain, completed using reference TRBV7-9 and TRBJ1-2, is DTGVSQNPRHKITKRGQNVTFRCDPISEHNRLYWYRQTLGQGPEFLTYFQNEAQLEKSRLLSDRFSAERPKGSFSTLEIQRTEQGDSAMYLCASSLAGAAHGYTFGSGTRLTVV.

The chain is built from TRBV6-5 and TRBJ1-1, with D unclear. Trimming removed 4 bases at V and 6 bases at J, with 15 bases between. This CDR3 contains 14 residues. Germline values: CDR1 MNHEY, CDR2 SVGAGI. CDR3 protein: CASSSLPGLAEAFF. CDR3 sequence (DNA): TGTGCCAGCAGTTCCCTCCCCGGGTTAGCTGAAGCTTTCTTT.

This clone is classed as medium-sized. This chain uses TRBV4-3 with TRBJ1-4; D not certain. The CDR3 loop spans 15 amino acids. V was shortened by 1 base and J by 10 bases, with 16 bases between the two germline ends. From germline, CDR1 is LGHNA and CDR2 YSLEER. For the CDR3, the DNA is TGCGCCAGCAGCCAAGTTGGAGGTTTAGCGTCAAAACTGTTTTTT. Protein: CASSQVGGLASKLFF.

The DNA of the CDR3 is TGCGCCAGCAGCTTGGCAAGCATACAAGAGACCCAGTACTTC. It specifies CASSLASIQETQYF. The chain is built from TRBV5-1 and TRBJ2-5; no firm D call. V was trimmed by 0 bases and J by 2 bases, leaving 8 bases between them. The germline gives CDR1 SGHRS, CDR2 YFSETQ. CDR3 length equals 14 residues.

The V and J genes are TRBV29-1 and TRBJ2-1; the D gene is possibly TRBD2 (6 bases). The CDR3 spans 14 residues. The V end was cut by 6 bases, the J end by 7 bases, with 19 bases between. Per germline, CDR1 SQVTM and CDR2 ANQGSEA. This CDR3 reads CSVPGTGRINEQFF. For the CDR3, the DNA is TGCAGCGTCCCGGGGACTGGCAGAATTAATGAGCAGTTCTTC.

This clone was seen a handful of times. The chain uses TRBV30 and TRBJ2-7, with D perhaps matching TRBD1 (6 bases). The germline V gene has CDR1 GTSNPN and CDR2 SVGIG (reference sequence). The germline V and J ends were trimmed by 4 bases and 4 bases, with 11 bases remaining between them. The CDR3 sequence is 12 residues long. The CDR3 DNA reads as TGTGCCTGGACACCCAGGGGTTACGAGCAGTACTTC. Translated, it gives CAWTPRGYEQYF.

The chain recombines TRBV6-5 with TRBJ1-1, with 7 bases matching TRBD1. From germline, CDR1 is MNHEY and CDR2 SVGAGI. This CDR3 is 13 amino acids long. V shed 6 bases and J 7 bases; nucleotides not matched to a gene: 8. The CDR3 nucleotides read TGTGCCAGCAGCCAAGGGGGCCGGGGTGAAGCTTTCTTT. Residues: CASSQGGRGEAFF.

This chain connects TRBV29-1 to TRBJ2-3, with a tentative D call TRBD1 (5 bases). Germline CDR1 and CDR2: SQVTM and ANQGSEA. Between the trimmed V and J ends, which lost 3 bases and 8 bases, there was a span of 15 bases. This CDR3 comprises 13 residues. Written as DNA, the CDR3 is TGCAGCGTTGACGCAGACTTTCAGGGTACGCAGTATTTT. This sequence encodes CSVDADFQGTQYF.

This chain links TRBV2 with TRBJ1-1; unclear D gene. CDR3 size: 13 residues. The V end was cut by 6 bases, the J end by 0 bases, with 8 bases between. In germline, CDR1 is SNHLY, CDR2 FYNNEI. CDR3: CASSGEMNTEAFF. For the CDR3, the DNA is TGTGCCAGCAGCGGGGAGATGAACACTGAAGCTTTCTTT.

The chain recombines TRBV28 with TRBJ2-4; 10 bases agree with TRBD1. The trim removed 10 bases at V and 7 bases at J, leaving 4 bases unmatched. The V gene's germline CDR1 is MDHEN and CDR2 SYDVKM. The CDR3 runs to 12 residues. The CDR3 DNA reads as TGTGCCACCCGACAGGGGGCGAACATTCAGTACTTC. This encodes CATRQGANIQYF.

The chain employs TRBV6-1 and TRBJ1-1; D is undetermined. Trimming removed 0 bases from V and 11 bases from J, with 13 bases in between. The germline V gene encodes CDR1 MNHNS and CDR2 SASEGT. This CDR3 comprises 13 residues. DNA for the CDR3: TGTGCCAGCAGTGAAGCGACATCCACCTTTGCTTTCTTT. Amino acid sequence: CASSEATSTFAFF.

The chain combines TRBV19 with TRBJ1-2; 9 bases line up with TRBD1. The V and J ends lost 5 bases and 4 bases, in that order; junction bases with no gene match: 8. CDR3 length equals 15 residues. CDR1 is LNHDA and CDR2 is SQIVND in the germline V gene (reference sequence). The CDR3 coding sequence is TGTGCCAGTAGTTATCACAGGGGGCGCGGCTATGGCTACACCTTC. It encodes CASSYHRGRGYGYTF.

The rearrangement links TRBV7-9 to TRBJ2-1; D is unresolved. Germline CDR1 reads SEHNR; CDR2 reads FQNEAQ (reference sequence). V lost 5 bases and J 2 bases, leaving 19 bases between the germline ends. This CDR3 contains 17 residues. CDR3 in amino acids: CASSPVQPLGTYNEQFF. In nucleotides, the CDR3 is TGTGCCAGCAGCCCCGTTCAACCCCTAGGCACCTACAATGAGCAGTTCTTC.